This T cell receptor (beta chain) was identified during a study of T cell responses to AZD1222 COVID-19 vaccine. Study-wide points: Spike-specific TCR breadth and depth were elevated following two AZD1222 doses. Reports indicate that nearly half of spike-specific TCRs are directed at unmutated variant regions. All repertoire sampling was performed exclusively after the peak T cell response.

With V trimmed by 10 bases and J by 1 base, 5 bases remained unmatched. The CDR3 has 14 amino acids. Per germline, CDR1 LNHDA and CDR2 SQIVND (reference sequence). Concerning this clone: As yet, its antigen is unknown.

TCRdb's copy holds only in-frame clones and misses some; the assay was immunoSEQ multiplex PCR. The sample lists 130,000 or so clones, about nine tenths occurring once. The chain is built from TRBV19 and TRBJ2-2; 8 bases map to TRBD1. The sequence came from an adult in good health. The sequencing used peripheral blood, collected on day 0 of AZD1222 vaccination. CDR3 sequence (DNA): TGTGCCACCCGACAGGGGTTGAACACCGGGGAGCTGTTTTTT. Amino acid sequence: CATRQGLNTGELFF.